The source of this TCR beta chain is a study of cytomegalovirus exposure and HLA in healthy donors. Study-wide results and limits: Across all donors, roughly uniform sequencing depth was an assumption of the presence/absence analyses. Previously analyzed data showed that most TCR beta V segments were productive at a frequency of about 87% or about 30%.

Germline assignment: CDR1 SGHTA and CDR2 FQGNSA. V lost 0 bases and J lost 7; bases outside the gene matches: 8. This CDR3 spans 15 amino acids. Amplification used 60 Vbeta primers and 13 Jbeta primers. TCRdb's table, derived via immunoSEQ multiplex PCR, lists solely in-frame clones and lacks some. The data show about 130,000 clones, about four fifths seen once. On this clone: Its antigen is as yet unknown.

The TCR originated in a woman in her sixties or seventies in good health and CMV-seropositive. The material sequenced was PBMCs. The chain combines TRBV7-2 with TRBJ1-2, with 7 bases identical to TRBD1. CDR3 region: CASSLAYRGGGGYTF. CDR3 DNA sequence: TGTGCCAGCAGCTTAGCGTACAGGGGAGGCGGTGGCTACACCTTC.